This entry concerns a single T cell receptor beta chain. CDR1 and CDR2 (germline): SEHNR, FQNEAQ (reference sequence). The CDR3 is 15 residues long. The sample belongs to a study of immune evolution from preneoplasia to lung adenocarcinoma. Sequencing used immunoSEQ multiplex PCR; TCRdb keeps in-frame clones, though not all of them. The table lists around 6,000 clones, over 65% of them singletons. The sequence came from a donor at least 70 years old with lung adenocarcinoma. This chain connects TRBV7-9 to TRBJ2-5; 7 nucleotides match TRBD1. The J call may be in error: the DNA end matches TRBJ2-7 better. What was sequenced was FFPE lung adenocarcinoma in situ tissue. CDR3 nucleotides: TGTGCCAGCAGCTTAGCGGGTACAGGGGACCACGAGCAGTACTTC. As protein: CASSLAGTGDHEQYF.